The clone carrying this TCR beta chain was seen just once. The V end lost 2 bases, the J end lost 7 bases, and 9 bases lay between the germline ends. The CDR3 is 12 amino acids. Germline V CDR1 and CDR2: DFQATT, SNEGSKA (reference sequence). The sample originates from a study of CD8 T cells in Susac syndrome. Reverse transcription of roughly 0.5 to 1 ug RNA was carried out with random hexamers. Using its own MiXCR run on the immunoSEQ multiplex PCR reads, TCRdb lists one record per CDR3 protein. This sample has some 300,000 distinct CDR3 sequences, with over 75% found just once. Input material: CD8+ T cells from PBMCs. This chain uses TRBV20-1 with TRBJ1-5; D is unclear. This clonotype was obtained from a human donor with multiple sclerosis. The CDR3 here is CSARIGRQPQHF. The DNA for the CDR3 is TGCAGTGCTAGAATAGGGCGCCAGCCCCAGCATTTT.